This TCR beta chain was retrieved from a study of shared clonotypes between healthy human individuals. The overall study: For every donor, three CD4 naive, three CD4 memory, two CD8 naive and one CD8 memory plates were used. Overall study findings and caveats: Enrolling few donors narrowed the genetic and exposure-history diversity that was represented.

Donors comprised healthy HIV-negative adults lacking recent acute infections or vaccinations. Researchers partitioned CD4+ cells into CD45RA+ naive and CD45RA-negative memory subsets. A word on this clone: Antigen unknown.

The repertoire was sequenced with immunoSEQ multiplex PCR; TCRdb's copy has only in-frame clones and lacks some. This table holds roughly 500,000 clones, more than 95% found once. Sequenced material: naive CD4+ T cells sorted from blood. Subset in this sample: CD45RA+ positively selected. This clonotype was obtained from a woman in her thirties in good health.

The CDR3 bases are TGTGCCAGCAGTTCCCGGGGACCAAACACAGATACGCAGTATTTT. Amino acid sequence: CASSSRGPNTDTQYF. This chain uses TRBV28 with TRBJ2-3, with D perhaps TRBD1 or TRBD2 (5 bases each). The ends were cut back, 4 bases at V and 2 bases at J, with 13 bases in the middle. From germline, CDR1 is MDHEN and CDR2 SYDVKM. The CDR3 spans 15 residues.